This T cell receptor beta chain was recovered during a study of T cell responses to AZD1222 COVID-19 vaccine. Generated by immunoSEQ multiplex PCR, the TCRdb table keeps only in-frame clones and is missing some. Of around 140,000 clones in the sample, roughly nine tenths are singletons; the top ten hold 9% to 9.5%. Germline V lookup: CDR1 MNHEY, CDR2 SVGAGI. The CDR3 runs to 13 residues. J lost 2 bases, V lost 8 bases, and 6 bases had no gene match. Study outcomes and limitations: Most donors were white British, females outnumbered males, and clonal diversity was possibly underestimated. Seropositive status at baseline applied to only 6 or 7 AZD1222 recipients.

A remark on this clone: Antigen specificity is unknown.

Second doses at about 4 or about 12 weeks were pooled. The receptor comes from an adult who received the AZD1222 COVID-19 vaccine. The specimen comprised peripheral blood, sampled 28 days after the second AZD1222 dose. This chain uses TRBV6-5 with TRBJ2-7; 7 nucleotides line up with TRBD1. CDR3 bases: TGTGCCAGCCAGGACAGGACGACCTACGAGCAGTACTTC. This translates into CASQDRTTYEQYF.